The present T cell receptor (beta chain) was sequenced within a study of PD-L1 blockade in urothelial cancer. Looking at the study overall: Each participant's history included 0 to 3 prior chemotherapy regimens. Each blood sample yielded a median of around 150,000 T cells.

The CDR3 contains 14 residues. Trimming took 7 bases from V and 4 from J, leaving 16 bases between them. Germline V gene data show CDR1 as SNHLY and CDR2 as FYNNEI. Sequencing used immunoSEQ multiplex PCR; TCRdb keeps in-frame clones, though not all of them. The table lists around 50,000 clones, roughly 84% of them singletons. Time point noted: peripheral blood 6 weeks after treatment start. This clone occurred once. Specimen: PBMCs, collected around atezolizumab (anti-PD-L1) treatment. The chain couples TRBV2 to TRBJ1-1, with D unresolved. This sequence originates from a man aged 45-65 years with urothelial cancer. The CDR3 here is CASTREQSGTEAFF. CDR3 nucleotides: TGTGCCAGCACCCGGGAGCAGTCAGGCACTGAAGCTTTCTTT.